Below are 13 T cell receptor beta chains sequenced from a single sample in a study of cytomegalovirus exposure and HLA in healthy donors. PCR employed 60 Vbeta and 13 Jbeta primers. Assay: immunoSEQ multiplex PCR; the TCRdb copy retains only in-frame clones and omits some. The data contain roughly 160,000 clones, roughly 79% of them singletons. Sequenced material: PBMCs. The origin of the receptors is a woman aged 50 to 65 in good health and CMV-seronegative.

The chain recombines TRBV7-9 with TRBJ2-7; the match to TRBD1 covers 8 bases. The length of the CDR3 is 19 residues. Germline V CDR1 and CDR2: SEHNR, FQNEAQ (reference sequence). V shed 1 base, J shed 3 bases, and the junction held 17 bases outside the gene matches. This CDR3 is CASSLGARDRRRLGYEQYF. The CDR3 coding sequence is TGTGCCAGCAGCTTAGGGGCGCGGGACAGGAGGCGATTGGGCTACGAGCAGTACTTC.

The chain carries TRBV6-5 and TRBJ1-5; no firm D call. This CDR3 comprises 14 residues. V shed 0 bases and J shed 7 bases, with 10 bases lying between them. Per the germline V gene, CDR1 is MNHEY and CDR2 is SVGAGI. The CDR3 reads CASSYSGGKQPQHF. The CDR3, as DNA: TGTGCCAGCAGTTACTCAGGCGGAAAACAGCCCCAGCATTTT.

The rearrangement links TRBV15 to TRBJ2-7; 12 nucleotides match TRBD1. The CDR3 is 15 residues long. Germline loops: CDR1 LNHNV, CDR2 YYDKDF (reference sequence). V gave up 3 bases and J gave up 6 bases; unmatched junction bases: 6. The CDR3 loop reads CATSSRGTGGSEQYF. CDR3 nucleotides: TGTGCCACCAGCAGCCGCGGGACAGGGGGCTCCGAGCAGTACTTC.

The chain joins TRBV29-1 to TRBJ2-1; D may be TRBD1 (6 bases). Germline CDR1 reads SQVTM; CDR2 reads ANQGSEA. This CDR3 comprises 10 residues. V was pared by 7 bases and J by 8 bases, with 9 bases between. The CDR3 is CSGRTDEQFF. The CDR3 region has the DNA TGCAGCGGGAGGACAGATGAGCAGTTCTTC.

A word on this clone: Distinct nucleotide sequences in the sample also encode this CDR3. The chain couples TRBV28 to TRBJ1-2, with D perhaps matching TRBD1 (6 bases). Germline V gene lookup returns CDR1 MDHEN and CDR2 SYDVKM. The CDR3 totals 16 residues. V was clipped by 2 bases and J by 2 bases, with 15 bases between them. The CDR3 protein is CASSLGPGQINYGYTF. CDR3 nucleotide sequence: TGTGCCAGCAGTTTAGGGCCGGGACAAATCAACTATGGCTACACCTTC.

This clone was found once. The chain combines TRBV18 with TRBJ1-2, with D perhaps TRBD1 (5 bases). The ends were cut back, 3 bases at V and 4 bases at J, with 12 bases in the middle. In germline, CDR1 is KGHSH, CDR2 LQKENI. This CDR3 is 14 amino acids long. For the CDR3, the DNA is TGTGCCAGCTCACCCTCCGACAGCTTCTATGGCTACACCTTC. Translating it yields CASSPSDSFYGYTF. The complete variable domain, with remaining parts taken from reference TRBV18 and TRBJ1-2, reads NAGVMQNPRHLVRRRGQEARLRCSPMKGHSHVYWYRQLPEEGLKFMVYLQKENIIDESGMPKERFSAEFPKEGPSILRIQQVVRGDSAAYFCASSPSDSFYGYTFGSGTRLTVV.

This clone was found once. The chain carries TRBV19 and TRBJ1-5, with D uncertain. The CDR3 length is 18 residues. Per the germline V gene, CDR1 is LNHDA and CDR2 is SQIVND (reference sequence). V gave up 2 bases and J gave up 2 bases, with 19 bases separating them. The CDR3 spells CASSIISGLRGGNQPQHF. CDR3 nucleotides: TGTGCCAGTAGTATAATTTCGGGTCTTCGGGGAGGCAATCAGCCCCAGCATTTT.

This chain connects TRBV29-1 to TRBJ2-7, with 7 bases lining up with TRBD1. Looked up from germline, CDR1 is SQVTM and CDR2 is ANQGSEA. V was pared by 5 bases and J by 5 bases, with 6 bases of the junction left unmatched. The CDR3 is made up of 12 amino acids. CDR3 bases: TGCAGCGTTCGACAGGGAAGTAACGAGCAGTACTTC. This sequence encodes CSVRQGSNEQYF.

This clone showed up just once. The CDR3 nucleotides read TGTGCCAGCAGCCCGGGGTACAGGGGGCTCGGGGACACTGAAGCTTTCTTT. Protein sequence: CASSPGYRGLGDTEAFF. This rearrangement joins TRBV7-2 to TRBJ1-1; 9 nucleotides match TRBD1. The germline CDR1 and CDR2 sequences are SGHTA and FQGNSA. The CDR3 length is 17 residues. Trimming cost V 5 bases and J 3 bases; bases outside gene matches: 13.

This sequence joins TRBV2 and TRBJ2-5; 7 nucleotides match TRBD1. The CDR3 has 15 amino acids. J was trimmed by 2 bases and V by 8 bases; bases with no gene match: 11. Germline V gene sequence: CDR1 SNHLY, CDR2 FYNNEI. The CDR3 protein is CASQRWVGQQETQYF. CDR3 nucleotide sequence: TGTGCCAGCCAGAGATGGGTGGGACAGCAAGAGACCCAGTACTTC.

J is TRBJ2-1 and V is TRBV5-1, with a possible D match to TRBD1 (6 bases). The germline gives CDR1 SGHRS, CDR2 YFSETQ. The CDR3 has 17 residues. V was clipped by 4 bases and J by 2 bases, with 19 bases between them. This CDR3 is CASSRTASGQTYNEQFF. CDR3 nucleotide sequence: TGCGCCAGCAGCCGAACTGCTTCTGGACAGACCTACAATGAGCAGTTCTTC.

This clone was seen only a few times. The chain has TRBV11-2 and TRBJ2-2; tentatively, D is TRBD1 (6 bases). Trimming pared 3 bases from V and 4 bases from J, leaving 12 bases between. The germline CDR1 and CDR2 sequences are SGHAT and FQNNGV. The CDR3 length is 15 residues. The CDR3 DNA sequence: TGTGCCAGCAGCTTCGAGACAGGTAGCACCGGGGAGCTGTTTTTT. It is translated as CASSFETGSTGELFF.

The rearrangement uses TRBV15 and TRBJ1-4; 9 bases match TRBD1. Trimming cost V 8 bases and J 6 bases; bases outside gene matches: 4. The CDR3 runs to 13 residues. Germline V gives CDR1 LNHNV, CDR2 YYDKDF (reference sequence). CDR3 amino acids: CATGTGLHEKLFF. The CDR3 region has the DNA TGTGCCACCGGGACAGGGTTGCATGAAAAACTGTTTTTT.